The rows below give T cell receptor beta chains drawn from one sample of a study of T cells after yellow fever vaccination. TCRdb re-analysed the 5' RACE reads in MiXCR, keeping a single row per CDR3 protein. The sample consists of hundreds of thousands of distinct CDR3 sequences, approximately 13% of them appearing once. Sample: PBMCs, taken on the day of the yellow fever booster vaccination. The receptors come from a man younger than 40 who received the YFV17D yellow fever vaccine. The CDR3 runs from the conserved cysteine through the conserved F or W. D genes are given only for firm matches. A row's size may be missing; if present it is once, few, many or a size class.

TRBJ1-1	NA	TRBV9	NA	CASSVGKGTEAFF	TGTGCCAGCAGCGTGGGGAAGGGCACTGAAGCTTTCTTT
TRBJ1-3	NA	TRBV25-1	NA	CASKLRPSGNTIYF	TGTGCCAGCAAATTAAGGCCCTCTGGAAACACCATATATTTT
TRBJ2-7	TRBD1	TRBV10-2	NA	CATKDRSYYEQYF	TGCGCCACCAAGGACAGGTCCTACTACGAGCAGTACTTC
TRBJ2-5	NA	TRBV7-2	many	CASSRRGQETQYF	TGTGCCAGCAGCCGAAGGGGGCAAGAGACCCAGTACTTC
TRBJ2-5	NA	TRBV6-5	NA	CASSSKGGVETQYF	TGTGCCAGCAGTTCAAAGGGGGGGGTTGAGACCCAGTACTTC
TRBJ2-7	NA	TRBV6-2/TRBV6-3	many	CASSSGRPGEQYF	TGTGCCAGCAGTTCGGGACGGCCTGGCGAGCAGTACTTC
TRBJ2-1	NA	TRBV20-1	few	CSAYLRSGSYNEQFF	TGCAGTGCTTACCTACGTAGCGGTTCCTACAATGAGCAGTTCTTC
TRBJ2-1	TRBD2	TRBV28	NA	CASSDPLAGGWNEQFF	TGTGCCAGCAGTGACCCCCTAGCGGGAGGGTGGAATGAGCAGTTCTTC
TRBJ2-7	TRBD1	TRBV20-1	NA	CSVERRGLNEQYF	TGCAGTGTCGAGCGCAGGGGGCTGAACGAGCAGTACTTC
TRBJ1-4	NA	TRBV20-1	few	CSVVPPGGAGEKLFF	TGCAGTGTGGTACCCCCAGGCGGGGCCGGTGAAAAACTGTTTTTT
TRBJ2-1	NA	TRBV2	NA	CASSFLTDNEQFF	TGTGCCAGCAGTTTTCTGACTGATAATGAGCAGTTCTTC
TRBJ2-3	NA	TRBV7-2	NA	CASSLDTSISDTQYF	TGTGCCAGCAGCTTAGACACTAGCATCTCAGATACGCAGTATTTT
TRBJ2-6	TRBD1	TRBV5-1	NA	CASSSGTGEPGANVLTF	TGCGCCAGCAGCTCCGGGACAGGGGAACCTGGGGCCAACGTCCTGACTTTC
TRBJ2-3	TRBD2	TRBV5-1	many	CASSLEPGLSTDTQYF	TGCGCCAGCAGCCTAGAACCGGGACTAAGCACAGATACGCAGTATTTT
TRBJ2-5	NA	TRBV6-5	many	CASTNPGHVQETQYF	TGTGCCAGCACCAACCCGGGACACGTCCAAGAGACCCAGTACTTC
TRBJ2-7	TRBD2	TRBV15	NA	CATSRTLAGPYEQYF	TGTGCCACCAGCAGAACCCTAGCGGGGCCCTACGAGCAGTACTTC
TRBJ2-2	NA	TRBV7-2	NA	CGSSPGGATGELFF	TGTGGCAGCAGCCCCGGGGGCGCGACCGGGGAGCTGTTTTTT
TRBJ2-1	TRBD2	TRBV5-1	NA	CASSLELAGGWQFF	TGCGCCAGCAGCTTGGAGTTAGCGGGAGGGTGGCAGTTCTTC
TRBJ1-2	NA	TRBV9	few	CASGGFRGGNYGYTF	TGTGCCAGCGGGGGCTTCAGGGGAGGGAACTATGGCTACACCTTC
TRBJ2-3	NA	TRBV12-5	NA	CASGFPLGMGSTDTQYF	TGTGCTAGTGGTTTCCCCCTGGGCATGGGTAGCACAGATACGCAGTATTTT
TRBJ2-3	TRBD2	TRBV6-1	NA	CASSPRTSGRGGTDTQYF	TGTGCCAGCAGTCCCCGGACTAGCGGGAGAGGGGGCACAGATACGCAGTATTTT
TRBJ2-3	NA	TRBV20-1	few	CSARPGSDRGDTQYF	TGCAGTGCCAGACCCGGGTCTGATCGGGGAGATACGCAGTATTTT
TRBJ1-2	NA	TRBV4-1	NA	CASSQGGLYGYTF	TGCGCCAGCAGCCAAGGTGGGCTCTATGGCTACACCTTC
TRBJ2-2	NA	TRBV7-2	few	CASTLLGTMAGELFF	TGTGCCAGCACCCTACTAGGCACGATGGCCGGGGAGCTGTTTTTT
TRBJ1-1	NA	TRBV20-1	few	CSARDPGMNTEAFF	TGCAGTGCTAGAGACCCGGGGATGAACACTGAAGCTTTCTTT
TRBJ2-1	NA	TRBV7-9	few	CASSARGSGNEQFF	TGTGCCAGCAGCGCCCGGGGAAGTGGGAATGAGCAGTTCTTC
TRBJ2-2	NA	TRBV18	NA	CASSPRQLNTGELFF	TGTGCCAGCTCACCACGGCAGCTGAACACCGGGGAGCTGTTTTTT
TRBJ1-5	TRBD1	TRBV28	NA	CASSLSGKRGLGNQPQHF	TGTGCCAGCAGTTTATCCGGGAAAAGGGGGCTGGGCAATCAGCCCCAGCATTTT
TRBJ1-1	NA	TRBV20-1	few	CSAQSGVVTEAFF	TGCAGTGCACAGTCAGGGGTGGTCACTGAAGCTTTCTTT
TRBJ2-7	NA	TRBV6-5	NA	CASSYSTGGRTYEQYF	TGTGCCAGCAGTTACTCGACCGGGGGCAGGACCTACGAGCAGTACTTC
TRBJ1-5	NA	TRBV12-3/TRBV12-4	few	CASSLGGMGGNQPQHF	TGTGCCAGCAGTTTAGGAGGCATGGGGGGCAATCAGCCCCAGCATTTT
TRBJ2-1	TRBD1	TRBV10-3	NA	CAAQTGGNEQFF	TGTGCCGCCCAGACAGGGGGAAATGAGCAGTTCTTC
TRBJ2-5	NA	TRBV12-3/TRBV12-4	NA	CASSYNVWTQYF	TGTGCCAGCAGTTACAACGTTTGGACCCAGTACTTC
TRBJ2-5	NA	TRBV14	NA	CASSQERTAKQETQYF	TGTGCCAGCAGCCAAGAGAGGACAGCTAAGCAAGAGACCCAGTACTTC
TRBJ2-6	NA	TRBV9	NA	CASSVGWGKGANVLTF	TGTGCCAGCAGCGTAGGTTGGGGGAAAGGGGCCAACGTCCTGACTTTC
TRBJ1-3	TRBD1	TRBV20-1	many	CSATIGTVSGNTIYF	TGCAGTGCGACGATAGGGACAGTCTCTGGAAACACCATATATTTT
TRBJ2-2	TRBD2	TRBV12-3/TRBV12-4	NA	CASRPGLAENTGELFF	TGTGCCAGCAGACCTGGACTAGCGGAGAACACCGGGGAGCTGTTTTTT
TRBJ2-1	TRBD2	TRBV2	few	CASSLTSGSWGEQFF	TGTGCCAGCAGTCTCACTAGCGGGAGCTGGGGTGAGCAGTTCTTC
TRBJ2-3	NA	TRBV7-9	few	CASSLGDGASTDTQYF	TGTGCCAGCAGCTTAGGTGACGGCGCTAGCACAGATACGCAGTATTTT
TRBJ2-1	NA	TRBV21-1	NA	CASSTRLTGTGGRCQFF	TGTGCCAGCAGCACACGCTTAACCGGGACAGGGGGGCGCTGTCAGTTCTTC
TRBJ2-3	TRBD2	TRBV29-1	NA	CSVFLAGAGTQYF	TGCAGCGTTTTTCTGGCGGGAGCGGGTACGCAGTATTTT
TRBJ1-2	NA	TRBV6-2/TRBV6-3	few	CASSWPGTHYGYTF	TGTGCCAGCAGTTGGCCCGGGACACACTATGGCTACACCTTC
TRBJ2-5	TRBD2	TRBV15	NA	CATSRRLAGGEETQYF	TGTGCCACCAGCAGACGACTAGCGGGAGGAGAAGAGACCCAGTACTTC
TRBJ2-7	NA	TRBV29-1	NA	CSVAENYEQYF	TGCAGCGTTGCAGAGAACTACGAGCAGTACTTC
TRBJ2-7	NA	TRBV7-9	few	CASSQPDYEQYF	TGTGCCAGCAGCCAACCCGACTACGAGCAGTACTTC
TRBJ2-5	NA	TRBV20-1	few	CSATQSRRQETQYF	TGCAGTGCTACCCAGTCTAGGCGCCAAGAGACCCAGTACTTC
TRBJ1-2	NA	TRBV28	many	CASSSGQIYGYTF	TGTGCCAGCAGCTCAGGACAGATCTATGGCTACACCTTC
TRBJ2-5	NA	TRBV29-1	NA	CSVEGHRRGETQYF	TGCAGCGTTGAAGGTCACAGGAGGGGAGAGACCCAGTACTTC
TRBJ2-7	TRBD1	TRBV25-1	NA	CASSPGQGNLLYEQYF	TGTGCCAGCAGCCCGGGACAGGGTAACCTCCTTTACGAGCAGTACTTC
TRBJ2-5	TRBD2	TRBV10-3	NA	CAISGTLAGGHETQYF	TGTGCCATCAGTGGTACGCTAGCGGGAGGGCATGAGACCCAGTACTTC
TRBJ2-7	NA	TRBV4-2	many	CASSQVKGQGPYEQYF	TGTGCCAGCAGCCAAGTCAAGGGTCAGGGTCCCTACGAGCAGTACTTC
TRBJ2-1	TRBD2	TRBV7-9	NA	CASSLEFSSGRTNEQFF	TGTGCCAGCAGCTTAGAGTTTTCTAGCGGGAGGACCAATGAGCAGTTCTTC